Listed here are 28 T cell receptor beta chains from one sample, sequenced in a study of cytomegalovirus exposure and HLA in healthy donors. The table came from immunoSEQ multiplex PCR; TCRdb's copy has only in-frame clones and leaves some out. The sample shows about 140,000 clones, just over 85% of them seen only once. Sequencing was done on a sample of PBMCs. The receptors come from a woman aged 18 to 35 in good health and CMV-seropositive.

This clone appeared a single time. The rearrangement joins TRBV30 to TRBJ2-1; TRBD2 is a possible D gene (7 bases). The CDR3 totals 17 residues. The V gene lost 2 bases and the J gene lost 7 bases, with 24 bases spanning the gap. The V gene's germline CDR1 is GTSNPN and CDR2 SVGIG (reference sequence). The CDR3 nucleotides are TGTGCCTGGAGTCTGACTCGGACTAGTCGAGGGGGAAATGAGCAGTTCTTC. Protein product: CAWSLTRTSRGGNEQFF.

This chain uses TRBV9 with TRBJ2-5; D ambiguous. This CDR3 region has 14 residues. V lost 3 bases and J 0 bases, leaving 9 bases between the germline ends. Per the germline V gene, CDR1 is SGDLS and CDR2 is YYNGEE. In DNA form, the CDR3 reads TGTGCCAGCAGCGAAGCAGCGTACCAAGAGACCCAGTACTTC. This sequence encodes CASSEAAYQETQYF.

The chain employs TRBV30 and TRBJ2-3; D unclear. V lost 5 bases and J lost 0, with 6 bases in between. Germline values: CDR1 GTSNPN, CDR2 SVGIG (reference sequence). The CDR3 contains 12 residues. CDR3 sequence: CAWGASTDTQYF. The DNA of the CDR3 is TGTGCCTGGGGAGCTAGCACAGATACGCAGTATTTT.

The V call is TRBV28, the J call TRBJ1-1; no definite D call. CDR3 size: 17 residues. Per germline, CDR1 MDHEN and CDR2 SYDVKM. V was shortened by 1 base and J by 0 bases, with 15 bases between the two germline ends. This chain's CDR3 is CASSLYTSEVMNTEAFF. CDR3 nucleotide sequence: TGTGCCAGCAGTTTATACACGTCCGAAGTCATGAACACTGAAGCTTTCTTT.

The DNA for the CDR3 is TGCGCCAGCACGCGGGGGGACGAGCAGTTCTTC. This codes for CASTRGDEQFF. The chain carries TRBV5-1 and TRBJ2-1, with TRBD2 matching 8 bases. Looked up from germline, CDR1 is SGHRS and CDR2 is YFSETQ. This CDR3 is 11 amino acids long. V was pared by 6 bases and J by 10 bases, with 3 bases of the junction left unmatched.

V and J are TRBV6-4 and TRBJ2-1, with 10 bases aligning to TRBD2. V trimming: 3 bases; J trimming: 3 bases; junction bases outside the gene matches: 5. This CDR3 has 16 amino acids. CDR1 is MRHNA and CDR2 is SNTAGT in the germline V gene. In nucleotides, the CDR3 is TGTGCCAGCAGTGAATCTAGCGGGAGAGGCTACAATGAGCAGTTCTTC. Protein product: CASSESSGRGYNEQFF.

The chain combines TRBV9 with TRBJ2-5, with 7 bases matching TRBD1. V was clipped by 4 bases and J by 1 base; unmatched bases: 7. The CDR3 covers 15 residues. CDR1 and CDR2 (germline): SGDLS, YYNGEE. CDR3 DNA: TGTGCCAGCAGCCTCCTCGGGACAGTCCAAGAGACCCAGTACTTC. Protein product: CASSLLGTVQETQYF.

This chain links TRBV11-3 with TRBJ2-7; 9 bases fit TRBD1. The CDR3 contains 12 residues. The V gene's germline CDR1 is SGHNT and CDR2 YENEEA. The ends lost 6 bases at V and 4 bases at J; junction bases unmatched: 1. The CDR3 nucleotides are TGTGCCAGCAGTGACAGGGGGTACGAGCAGTACTTC. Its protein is CASSDRGYEQYF. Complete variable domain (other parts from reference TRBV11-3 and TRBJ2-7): EAGVVQSPRYKIIEKKQPVAFWCNPISGHNTLYWYLQNLGQGPELLIRYENEEAVDDSQLPKDRFSAERLKGVDSTLKIQPAELGDSAVYLCASSDRGYEQYFGPGTRLTVT.

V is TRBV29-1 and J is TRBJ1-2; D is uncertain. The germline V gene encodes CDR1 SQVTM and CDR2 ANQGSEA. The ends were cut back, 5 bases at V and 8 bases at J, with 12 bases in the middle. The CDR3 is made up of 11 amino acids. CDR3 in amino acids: CSVPTPQGYTF. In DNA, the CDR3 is TGCAGCGTTCCGACCCCACAGGGCTACACCTTC.

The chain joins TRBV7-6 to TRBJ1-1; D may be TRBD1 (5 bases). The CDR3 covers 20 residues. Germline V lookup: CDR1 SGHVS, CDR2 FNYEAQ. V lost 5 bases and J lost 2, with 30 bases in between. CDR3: CASSLNFNHPTQGLNTEAFF. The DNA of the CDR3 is TGTGCCAGCAGCCTTAATTTTAATCATCCAACCCAGGGTCTTAACACTGAAGCTTTCTTT. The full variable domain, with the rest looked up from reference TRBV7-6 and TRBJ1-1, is GAGVSQSPRYKVTKRGQDVALRCDPISGHVSLYWYRQALGQGPEFLTYFNYEAQQDKSGLPNDRFSAERPEGSISTLTIQRTEQRDSAMYRCASSLNFNHPTQGLNTEAFFGQGTRLTVV.

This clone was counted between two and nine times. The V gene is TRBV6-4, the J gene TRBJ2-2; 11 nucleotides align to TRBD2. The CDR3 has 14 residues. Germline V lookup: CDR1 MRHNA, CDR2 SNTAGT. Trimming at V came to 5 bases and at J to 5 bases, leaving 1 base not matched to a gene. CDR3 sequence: CASSRLAGTGELFF. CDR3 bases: TGTGCCAGCAGTCGACTAGCGGGAACCGGGGAGCTGTTTTTT.

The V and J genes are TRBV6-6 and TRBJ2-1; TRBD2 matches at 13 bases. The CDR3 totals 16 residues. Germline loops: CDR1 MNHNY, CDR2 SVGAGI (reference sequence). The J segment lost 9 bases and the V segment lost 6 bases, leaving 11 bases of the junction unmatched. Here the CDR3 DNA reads TGTGCCAGCAGGCCTCAACTAGCGGGAGGGCCCAGTGAGCAGTTCTTC. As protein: CASRPQLAGGPSEQFF.

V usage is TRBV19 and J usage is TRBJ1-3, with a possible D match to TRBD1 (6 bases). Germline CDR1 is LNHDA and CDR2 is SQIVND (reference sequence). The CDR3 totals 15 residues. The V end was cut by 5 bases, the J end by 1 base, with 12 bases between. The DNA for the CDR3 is TGTGCCAGTAGTCTGAGAGGACAGTCTGGAAACACCATATATTTT. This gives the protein CASSLRGQSGNTIYF.

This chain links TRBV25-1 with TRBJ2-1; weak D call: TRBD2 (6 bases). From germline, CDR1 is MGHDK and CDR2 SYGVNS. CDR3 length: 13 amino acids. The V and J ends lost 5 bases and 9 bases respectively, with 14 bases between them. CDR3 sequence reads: CASSSTRRGEQFF. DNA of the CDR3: TGTGCCAGCAGTTCTACCCGGCGGGGTGAGCAGTTCTTC.

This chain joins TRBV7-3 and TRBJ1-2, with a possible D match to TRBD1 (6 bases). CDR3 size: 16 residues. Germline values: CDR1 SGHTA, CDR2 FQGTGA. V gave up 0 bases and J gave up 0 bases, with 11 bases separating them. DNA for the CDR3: TGTGCCAGCAGCTTAACGGTGACAGGTGCTAACTATGGCTACACCTTC. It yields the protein CASSLTVTGANYGYTF.

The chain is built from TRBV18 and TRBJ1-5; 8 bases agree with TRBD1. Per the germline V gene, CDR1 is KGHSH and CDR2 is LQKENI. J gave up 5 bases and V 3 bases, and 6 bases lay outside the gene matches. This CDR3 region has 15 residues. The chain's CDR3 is CASSPITGGDQPQHF. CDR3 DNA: TGTGCCAGCTCACCCATAACAGGGGGTGATCAGCCCCAGCATTTT.

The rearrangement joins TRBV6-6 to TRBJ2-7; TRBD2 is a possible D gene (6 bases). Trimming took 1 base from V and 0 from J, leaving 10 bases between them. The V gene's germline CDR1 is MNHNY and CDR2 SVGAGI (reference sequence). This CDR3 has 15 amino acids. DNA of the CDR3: TGTGCCAGCAGTTACTTAGCGGTTAGCTCCTACGAGCAGTACTTC. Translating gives CASSYLAVSSYEQYF.

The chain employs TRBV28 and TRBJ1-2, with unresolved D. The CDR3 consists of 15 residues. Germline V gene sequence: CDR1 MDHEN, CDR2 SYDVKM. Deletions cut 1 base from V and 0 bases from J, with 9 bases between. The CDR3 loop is CASSLLADSNYGYTF. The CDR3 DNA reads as TGTGCCAGCAGTTTATTGGCAGATTCTAACTATGGCTACACCTTC.

The DNA for the CDR3 is TGCGCCAGCAGCTTGGGGGCCGCGAGCGGGGGGACAGATACGCAGTATTTT. This encodes CASSLGAASGGTDTQYF. This chain links TRBV5-1 with TRBJ2-3; 9 bases map to TRBD2. The germline gives CDR1 SGHRS, CDR2 YFSETQ. This CDR3 has 17 amino acids. Trimming cost V 0 bases and J 3 bases; bases outside gene matches: 8.

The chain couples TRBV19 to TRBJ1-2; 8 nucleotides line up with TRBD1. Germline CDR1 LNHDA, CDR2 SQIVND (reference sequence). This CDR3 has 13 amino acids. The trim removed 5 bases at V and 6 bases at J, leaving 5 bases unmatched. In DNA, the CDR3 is TGTGCCAGTAGTCTTCGACAGGGGAATGGCTACACCTTC. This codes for CASSLRQGNGYTF.

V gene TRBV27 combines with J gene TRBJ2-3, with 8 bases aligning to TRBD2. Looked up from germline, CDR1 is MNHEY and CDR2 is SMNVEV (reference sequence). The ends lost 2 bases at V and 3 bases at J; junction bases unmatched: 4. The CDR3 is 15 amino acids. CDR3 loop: CASSLNSGKTDTQYF. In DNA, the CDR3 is TGTGCCAGCAGTTTAAATAGCGGGAAGACAGATACGCAGTATTTT.

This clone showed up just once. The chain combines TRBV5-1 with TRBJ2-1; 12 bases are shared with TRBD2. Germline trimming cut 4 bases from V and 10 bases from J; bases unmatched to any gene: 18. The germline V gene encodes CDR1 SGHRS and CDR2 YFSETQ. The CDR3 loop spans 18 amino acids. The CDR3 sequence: CASSAKPGTSGSLGEQFF. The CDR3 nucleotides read TGCGCCAGCAGCGCTAAACCCGGGACTAGCGGGTCCTTAGGGGAGCAGTTCTTC.

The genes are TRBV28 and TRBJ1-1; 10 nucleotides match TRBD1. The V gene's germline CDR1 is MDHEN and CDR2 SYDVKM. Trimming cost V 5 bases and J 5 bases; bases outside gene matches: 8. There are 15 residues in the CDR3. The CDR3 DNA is TGTGCCAGCAGTCCCATGACAGGGGGCTATACTGAAGCTTTCTTT. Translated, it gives CASSPMTGGYTEAFF.

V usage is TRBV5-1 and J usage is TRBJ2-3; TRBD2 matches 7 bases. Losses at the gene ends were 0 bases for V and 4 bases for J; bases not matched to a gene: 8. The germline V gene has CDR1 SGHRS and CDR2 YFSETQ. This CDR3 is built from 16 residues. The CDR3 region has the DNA TGCGCCAGCAGCTTGGGTCGGGGCGGGGGTTCAGATACGCAGTATTTT. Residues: CASSLGRGGGSDTQYF.

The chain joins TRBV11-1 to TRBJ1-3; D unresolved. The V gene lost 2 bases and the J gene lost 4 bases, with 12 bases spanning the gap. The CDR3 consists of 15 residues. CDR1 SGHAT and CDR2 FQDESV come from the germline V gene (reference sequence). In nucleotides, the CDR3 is TGTGCCAGCAGCTTACAGGAATTTGTCGGAAACACCATATATTTT. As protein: CASSLQEFVGNTIYF.

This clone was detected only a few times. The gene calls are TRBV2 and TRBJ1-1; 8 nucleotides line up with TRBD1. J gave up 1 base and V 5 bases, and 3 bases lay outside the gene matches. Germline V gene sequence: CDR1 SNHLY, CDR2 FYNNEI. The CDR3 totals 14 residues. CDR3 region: CASSTDRGNTEAFF. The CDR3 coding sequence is TGTGCCAGCAGTACCGACAGGGGGAACACTGAAGCTTTCTTT. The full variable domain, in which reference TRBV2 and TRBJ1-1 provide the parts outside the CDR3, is EPEVTQTPSHQVTQMGQEVILRCVPISNHLYFYWYRQILGQKVEFLVSFYNNEISEKSEIFDDQFSVERPDGSNFTLKIRSTKLEDSAMYFCASSTDRGNTEAFFGQGTRLTVV.

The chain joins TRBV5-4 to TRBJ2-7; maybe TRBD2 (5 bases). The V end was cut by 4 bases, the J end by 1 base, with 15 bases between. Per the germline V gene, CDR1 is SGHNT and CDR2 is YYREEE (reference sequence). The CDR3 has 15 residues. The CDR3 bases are TGTGCCAGCAGCCATTCCGGGGTGACTTCCTACGAGCAGTACTTC. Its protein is CASSHSGVTSYEQYF.

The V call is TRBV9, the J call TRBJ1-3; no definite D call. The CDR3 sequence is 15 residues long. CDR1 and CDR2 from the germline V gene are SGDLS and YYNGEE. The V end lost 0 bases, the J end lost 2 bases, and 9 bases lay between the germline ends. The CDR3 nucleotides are TGTGCCAGCAGCGTAGAAGTGGCACCTGGAAACACCATATATTTT. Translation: CASSVEVAPGNTIYF.